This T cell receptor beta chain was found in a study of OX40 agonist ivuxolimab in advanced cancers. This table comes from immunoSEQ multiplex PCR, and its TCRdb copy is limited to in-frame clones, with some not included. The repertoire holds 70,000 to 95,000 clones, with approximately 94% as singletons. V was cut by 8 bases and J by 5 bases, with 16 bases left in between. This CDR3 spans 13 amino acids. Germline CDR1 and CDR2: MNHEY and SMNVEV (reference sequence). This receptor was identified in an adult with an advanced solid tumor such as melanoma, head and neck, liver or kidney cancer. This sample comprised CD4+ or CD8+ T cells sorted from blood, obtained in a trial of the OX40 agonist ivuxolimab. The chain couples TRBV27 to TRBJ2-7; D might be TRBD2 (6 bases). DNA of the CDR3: TGTGCCAGCGGTGGCCCGGGGGTCAACGAGCAGTACTTC. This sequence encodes CASGGPGVNEQYF.